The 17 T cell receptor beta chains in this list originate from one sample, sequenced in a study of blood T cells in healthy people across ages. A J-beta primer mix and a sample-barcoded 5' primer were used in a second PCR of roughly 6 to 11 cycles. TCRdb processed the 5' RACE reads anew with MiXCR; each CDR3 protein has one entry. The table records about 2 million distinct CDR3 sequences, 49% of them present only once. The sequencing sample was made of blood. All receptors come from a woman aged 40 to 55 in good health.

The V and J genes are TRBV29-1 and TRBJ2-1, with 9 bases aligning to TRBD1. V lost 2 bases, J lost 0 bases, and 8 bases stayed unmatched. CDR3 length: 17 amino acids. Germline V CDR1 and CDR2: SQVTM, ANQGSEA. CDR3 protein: CSVELQGAKLSYNEQFF. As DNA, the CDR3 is TGCAGCGTTGAACTACAGGGGGCAAAGCTCTCCTACAATGAGCAGTTCTTC.

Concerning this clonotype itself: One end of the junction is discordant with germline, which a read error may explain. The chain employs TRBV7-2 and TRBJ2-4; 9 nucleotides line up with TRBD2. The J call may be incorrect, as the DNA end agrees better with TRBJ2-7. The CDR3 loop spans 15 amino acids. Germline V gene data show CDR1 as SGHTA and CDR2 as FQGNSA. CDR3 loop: CAGSLAASGVYEQYF. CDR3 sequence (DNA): TGTGCCGGCAGCTTAGCGGCTAGCGGGGTCTACGAGCAGTACTTC.

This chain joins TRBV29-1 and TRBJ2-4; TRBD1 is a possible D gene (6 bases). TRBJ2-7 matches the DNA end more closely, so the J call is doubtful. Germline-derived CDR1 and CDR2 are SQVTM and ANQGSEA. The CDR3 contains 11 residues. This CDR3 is CSTLQGYEQYV. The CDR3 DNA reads TGCAGCACCTTACAGGGCTACGAGCAGTACGTC.

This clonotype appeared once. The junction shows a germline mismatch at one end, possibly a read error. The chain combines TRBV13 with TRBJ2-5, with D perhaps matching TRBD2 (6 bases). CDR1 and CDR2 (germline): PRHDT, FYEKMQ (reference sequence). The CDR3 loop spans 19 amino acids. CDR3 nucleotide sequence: TGTGCCGGCAGCGGGCGGGGTGGCCAGGCCAAGGGACACCAAGAGACCCAGTACTTC. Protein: CAGSGRGGQAKGHQETQYF.

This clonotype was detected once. CDR3 region: CASSPPGPAYEQYF. DNA of the CDR3: TGTGCCAGCAGTCCACCGGGACCTGCCTACGAGCAGTACTTC. The chain couples TRBV6-5 to TRBJ2-7; D could derive from TRBD1 or TRBD2 (5 bases each). The V gene's germline CDR1 is MNHEY and CDR2 SVGAGI. V was trimmed by 5 bases and J by 2 bases, leaving 13 bases between them. This CDR3 has 14 residues.

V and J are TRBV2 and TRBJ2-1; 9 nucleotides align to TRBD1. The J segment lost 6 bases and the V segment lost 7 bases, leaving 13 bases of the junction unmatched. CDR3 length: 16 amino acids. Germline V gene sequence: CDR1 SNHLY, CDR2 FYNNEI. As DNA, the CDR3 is TGTGCCAGCATGGTCTTTTCGAGGACAGGGGTCAATGAGCAGTTCTTC. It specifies CASMVFSRTGVNEQFF.

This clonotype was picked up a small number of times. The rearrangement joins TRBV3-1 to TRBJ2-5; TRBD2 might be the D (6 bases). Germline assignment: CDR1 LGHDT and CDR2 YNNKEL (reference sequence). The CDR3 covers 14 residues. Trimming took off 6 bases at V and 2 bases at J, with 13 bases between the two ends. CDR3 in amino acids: CASSPRGLQETQYF. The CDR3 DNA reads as TGTGCCAGCAGTCCCCGGGGACTTCAAGAGACCCAGTACTTC.

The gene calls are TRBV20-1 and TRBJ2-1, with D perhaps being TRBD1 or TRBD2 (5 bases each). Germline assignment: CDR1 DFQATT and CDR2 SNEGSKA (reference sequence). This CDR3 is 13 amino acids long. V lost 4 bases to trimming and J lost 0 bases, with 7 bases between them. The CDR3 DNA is TGCAGTGCTATGGGGACCTCCTACAATGAGCAGTTCTTC. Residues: CSAMGTSYNEQFF.

Written as DNA, the CDR3 is TGTGCCAGCAGCTGGGTAGCGGGGGGCGTGACCTACAATGAGCAGTTCTTC. Its translation is CASSWVAGGVTYNEQFF. The chain is built from TRBV5-6 and TRBJ2-1, with TRBD2 identical over 10 bases. Germline CDR1 is SGHDT and CDR2 is YYEEEE. There are 17 residues in the CDR3. Losses at the gene ends were 3 bases for V and 2 bases for J; bases not matched to a gene: 8.

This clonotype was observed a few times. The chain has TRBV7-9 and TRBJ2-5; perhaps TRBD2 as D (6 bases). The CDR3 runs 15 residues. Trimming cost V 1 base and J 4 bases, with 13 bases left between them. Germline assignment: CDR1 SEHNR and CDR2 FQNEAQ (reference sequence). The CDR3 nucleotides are TGTGCCAGCAGCTTAGAACTAGCATTCGGAGAGACCCAGTACTTC. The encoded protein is CASSLELAFGETQYF.

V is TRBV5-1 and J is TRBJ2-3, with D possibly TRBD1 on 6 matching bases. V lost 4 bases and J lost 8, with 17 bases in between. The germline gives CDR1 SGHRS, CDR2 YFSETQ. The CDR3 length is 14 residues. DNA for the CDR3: TGCGCCAGCAGCCCAGGCAGGGACACCAGTACGCAGTATTTT. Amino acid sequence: CASSPGRDTSTQYF. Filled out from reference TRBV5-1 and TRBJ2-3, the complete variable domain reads KAGVTQTPRYLIKTRGQQVTLSCSPISGHRSVSWYQQTPGQGLQFLFEYFSETQRNKGNFPGRFSGRQFSNSRSEMNVSTLELGDSALYLCASSPGRDTSTQYFGPGTRLTVL.

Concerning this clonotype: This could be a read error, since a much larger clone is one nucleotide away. The CDR3 nucleotides are TGTGCCAGCAGCTATGACAGGGGTTATTACAATGAGCAGTACTTC. This gives the protein CASSYDRGYYNEQYF. The gene calls are TRBV7-2 and TRBJ2-5; 8 bases line up with TRBD1. Trimming cost V 4 bases and J 11 bases; bases outside gene matches: 15. CDR1 and CDR2 (germline): SGHTA, FQGNSA. There are 15 residues in the CDR3.

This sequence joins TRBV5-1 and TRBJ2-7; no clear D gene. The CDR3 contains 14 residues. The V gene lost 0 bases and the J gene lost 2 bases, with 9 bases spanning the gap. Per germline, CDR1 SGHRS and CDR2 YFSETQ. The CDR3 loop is CASSLEQRAYEQYF. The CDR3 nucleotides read TGCGCCAGCAGCTTGGAACAGAGAGCCTACGAGCAGTACTTC.

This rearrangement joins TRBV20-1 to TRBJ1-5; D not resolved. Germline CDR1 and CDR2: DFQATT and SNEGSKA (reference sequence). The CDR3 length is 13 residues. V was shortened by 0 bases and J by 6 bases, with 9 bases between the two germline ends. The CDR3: CSARDAGSQPQHF. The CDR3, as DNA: TGCAGTGCTAGAGATGCAGGAAGTCAGCCCCAGCATTTT.

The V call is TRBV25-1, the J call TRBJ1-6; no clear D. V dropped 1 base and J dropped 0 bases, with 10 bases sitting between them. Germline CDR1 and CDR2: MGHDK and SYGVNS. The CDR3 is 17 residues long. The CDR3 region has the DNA TGTGCCAGCAGTGAATTGGGCGGAAACTCCTATAATTCACCCCTCCACTTT. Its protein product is CASSELGGNSYNSPLHF. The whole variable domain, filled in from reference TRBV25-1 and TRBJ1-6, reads EADIYQTPRYLVIGTGKKITLECSQTMGHDKMYWYQQDPGMELHLIHYSYGVNSTEKGDLSSESTVSRIRTEHFPLTLESARPSHTSQYLCASSELGGNSYNSPLHFGNGTRLTVT.

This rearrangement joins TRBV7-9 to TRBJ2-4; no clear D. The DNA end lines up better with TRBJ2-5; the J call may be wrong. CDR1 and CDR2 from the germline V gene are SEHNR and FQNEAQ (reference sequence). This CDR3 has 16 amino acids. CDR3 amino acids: CASSFPVVVVFETQYF. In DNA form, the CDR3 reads TGTGCCAGCAGCTTTCCCGTGGTAGTGGTCTTCGAGACCCAGTACTTC.

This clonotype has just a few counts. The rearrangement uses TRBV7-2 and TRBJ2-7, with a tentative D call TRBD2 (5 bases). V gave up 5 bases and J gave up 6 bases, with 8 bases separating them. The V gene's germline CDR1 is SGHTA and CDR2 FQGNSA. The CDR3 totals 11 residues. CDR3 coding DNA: TGTGCCAGCAGCCCTAGCCTCGAGCAGTACTTC. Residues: CASSPSLEQYF.